This T cell receptor beta chain was captured in a study of shared clonotypes between healthy human individuals. Across the whole study: Researchers assigned three CD4 naive, three CD4 memory, two CD8 naive and one CD8 memory plate to each donor.

V dropped 6 bases and J dropped 8; count of bases not matched to a gene: 11. The CDR3 loop spans 14 amino acids. The V gene's germline CDR1 is SEHNR and CDR2 FQNEAQ (reference sequence). Generated by immunoSEQ multiplex PCR, the TCRdb table keeps only in-frame clones and is missing some. Found here are under 1 million clones, about 96% of them singletons; the top ten hold around 0.25%. Naivety among CD8 cells was defined by CD45RO negativity and positive CCR7 selection, thereby excluding terminally differentiated effector memory CD45RA+ cells. The rearrangement links TRBV7-9 to TRBJ2-3, with 7 bases aligning to TRBD1. The source material was naive CD8+ T cells sorted from blood. The sequence derives from a man aged 25-45 years in good health. The CDR3 DNA reads as TGTGCCAGCAGACCTACCTTGACAGGGAGTACGCAGTATTTT. This sequence encodes CASRPTLTGSTQYF.